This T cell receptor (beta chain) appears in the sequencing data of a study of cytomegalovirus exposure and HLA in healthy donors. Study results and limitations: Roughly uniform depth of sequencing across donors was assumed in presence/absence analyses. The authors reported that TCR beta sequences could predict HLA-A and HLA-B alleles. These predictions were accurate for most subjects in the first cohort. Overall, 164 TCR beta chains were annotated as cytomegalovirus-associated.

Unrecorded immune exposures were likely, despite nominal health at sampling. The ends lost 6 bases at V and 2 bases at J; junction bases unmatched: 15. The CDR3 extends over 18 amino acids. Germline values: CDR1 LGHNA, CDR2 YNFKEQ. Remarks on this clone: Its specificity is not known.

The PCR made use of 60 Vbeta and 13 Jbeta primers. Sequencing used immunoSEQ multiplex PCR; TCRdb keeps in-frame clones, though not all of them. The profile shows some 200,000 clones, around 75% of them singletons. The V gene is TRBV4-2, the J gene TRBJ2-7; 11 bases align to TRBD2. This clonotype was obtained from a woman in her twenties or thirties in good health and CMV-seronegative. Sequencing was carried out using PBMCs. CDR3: CASSRDFVPGLAAYEQYF. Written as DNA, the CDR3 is TGTGCCAGCAGTCGCGATTTCGTTCCGGGACTAGCGGCCTACGAGCAGTACTTC.